This T cell receptor beta chain was obtained from a study of cytomegalovirus exposure and HLA in healthy donors. Study outcomes and limitations: A link between a missense DCLRE1C variant and TCR beta V- and J-gene trimming emerged from a later analysis.

As regards this clone: Its antigen is unknown.

Germline-derived CDR1 and CDR2 are SGHTA and FQGTGA. The CDR3 consists of 16 residues. The V gene end was trimmed by 4 bases and the J gene end by 6 bases; junction bases not matched to a gene: 11. Both 60 Vbeta primers and 13 Jbeta primers went into the PCR. Data came from immunoSEQ multiplex PCR; TCRdb stores just in-frame clones and leaves some out. The repertoire holds 110,000 to 150,000 clones, with approximately 68% as singletons. Material for sequencing was PBMCs. This TCR was recovered from a man between 35 and 55 years old in good health and CMV-seronegative. The J gene is TRBJ2-1, the V gene TRBV7-3; the match to TRBD2 covers 8 bases. CDR3 sequence reads: CASSSAPPGLVNEQFF. Written as DNA, the CDR3 is TGTGCCAGCAGCTCCGCCCCTCCGGGACTAGTCAATGAGCAGTTCTTC.